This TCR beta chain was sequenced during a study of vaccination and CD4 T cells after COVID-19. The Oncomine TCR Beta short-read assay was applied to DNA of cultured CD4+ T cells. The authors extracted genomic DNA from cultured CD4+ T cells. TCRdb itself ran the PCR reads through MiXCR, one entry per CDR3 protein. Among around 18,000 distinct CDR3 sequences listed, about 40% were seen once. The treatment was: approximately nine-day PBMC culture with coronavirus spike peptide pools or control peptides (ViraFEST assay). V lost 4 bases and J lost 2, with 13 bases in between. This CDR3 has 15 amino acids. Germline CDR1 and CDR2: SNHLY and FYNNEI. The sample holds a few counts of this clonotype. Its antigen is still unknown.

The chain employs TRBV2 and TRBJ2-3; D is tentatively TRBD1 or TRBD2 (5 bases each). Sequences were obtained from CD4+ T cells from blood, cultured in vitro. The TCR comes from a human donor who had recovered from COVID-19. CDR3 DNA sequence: TGTGCCAGCAGTGGAACTATGGGGGACACAGATACGCAGTATTTT. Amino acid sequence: CASSGTMGDTDTQYF.